The 5 T cell receptor beta chains in this list originate from one sample, sequenced in a study of human versus mouse CDR3 diversity and MHC coevolution. The protocol was immunoSEQ multiplex PCR, while the TCRdb copy is restricted to in-frame clones and leaves out a portion. Here the sample spans tens of thousands of clones, 85% to 95% being singletons. Sequencing was performed on naive CD4+ T cells from blood. As to subset: CD45RO-negative CD62L-positive naive CD4 T cells. These receptors were taken from a person aged 25 to 69 in good health.

This chain connects TRBV6-5 to TRBJ1-5; tentative D call: TRBD1 (5 bases). CDR3 size: 16 residues. V was trimmed by 2 bases and J by 7 bases, leaving 18 bases between them. CDR1 and CDR2 from the germline V gene are MNHEY and SVGAGI. In nucleotides, the CDR3 is TGTGCCAGCAGTTACCCTCACCCACAGGCCCCCCAGCCCCAGCATTTT. Amino acid sequence: CASSYPHPQAPQPQHF.

Worth noting for this clone: A junction end diverges from the germline sequence, so it may reflect a read error. CDR3 in DNA: TGTGCCAGCAGCTTAGTGAGAGGCCAAGAGGCCCAGCACTTC. It yields the protein CASSLVRGQEAQHF. The chain combines TRBV7-9 with TRBJ2-5, with D uncertain. The CDR3 loop spans 14 amino acids. From germline, CDR1 is SEHNR and CDR2 FQNEAQ (reference sequence).

This sequence joins TRBV7-8 and TRBJ2-3; D remains unclear. CDR3 length equals 13 residues. Germline-derived CDR1 and CDR2 are SGHVS and FQNEAQ. The V end lost 1 base, the J end lost 2 bases, and 4 bases lay between the germline ends. The CDR3, as DNA: TGTGCCAGCAGCTTAGTAAACACAGATACGCAGTATTTT. Residues: CASSLVNTDTQYF.

The chain joins TRBV6-5 to TRBJ1-4; D is ambiguous. The CDR3 has 14 amino acids. V dropped 0 bases and J dropped 8 bases, with 10 bases sitting between them. Germline V CDR1 and CDR2: MNHEY, SVGAGI. This chain's CDR3 is CASSYSGGGEKLFF. CDR3 nucleotide sequence: TGTGCCAGCAGTTACTCCGGTGGAGGGGAAAAACTGTTTTTT.

The gene calls are TRBV6-5 and TRBJ1-4, with D perhaps TRBD1 (5 bases). This CDR3 spans 15 amino acids. The germline gives CDR1 MNHEY, CDR2 SVGAGI. The germline V and J ends were trimmed by 6 bases and 7 bases, with 18 bases remaining between them. In DNA, the CDR3 is TGTGCCAGCAGCACCCGGGGGGGGTTCGGTGAAAAACTGTTTTTT. This translates into CASSTRGGFGEKLFF.